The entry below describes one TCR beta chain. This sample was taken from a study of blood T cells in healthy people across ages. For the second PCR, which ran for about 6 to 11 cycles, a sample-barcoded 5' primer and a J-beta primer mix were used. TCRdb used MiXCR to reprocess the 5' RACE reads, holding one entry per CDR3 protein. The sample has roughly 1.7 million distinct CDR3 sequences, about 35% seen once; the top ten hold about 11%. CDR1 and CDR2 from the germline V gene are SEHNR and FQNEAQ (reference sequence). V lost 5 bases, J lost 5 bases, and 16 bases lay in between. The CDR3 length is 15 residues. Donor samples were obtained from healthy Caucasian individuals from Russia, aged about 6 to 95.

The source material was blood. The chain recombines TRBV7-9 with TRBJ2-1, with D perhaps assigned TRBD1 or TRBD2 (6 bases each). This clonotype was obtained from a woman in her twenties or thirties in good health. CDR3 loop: CASSPLGGFDNEQFF. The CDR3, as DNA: TGTGCCAGCAGCCCTTTAGGGGGGTTCGACAATGAGCAGTTCTTC.